This T cell receptor (beta chain) was documented in a study of T cell repertoires in cytomegalovirus infection. Across the study: It was recently identified HLA-C-restricted and well-studied HLA-B-restricted CMV epitopes that the study used. Indications came from public TCR beta signatures; they pointed to CMV infection and to a matching HLA type.

Trimming removed 6 bases from V and 2 bases from J; junction bases left unmatched: 7. This CDR3 has 15 residues. For this clonotype: Its antigen is unidentified.

Study-level points and caveats: Within the response measured ex vivo, HLA-C-restricted CMV-specific TCR beta clonotypes were dominant. CMV carriers having the relevant HLA were flagged by cumulative public TCR beta family frequency.

TCRdb used MiXCR to reprocess the reads, holding one entry per CDR3 protein. The sample includes 450,000 to 600,000 distinct CDR3 sequences, about 44% of them seen just once. This TCR came from a human donor in good health (CMV status not recorded). Some clones in this sample may be carry-over from other donors' samples. This specimen was cultured PBMCs, taken from culture after CMV antigen stimulation. The V gene is TRBV12-3 or TRBV12-4, the J gene TRBJ2-3; TRBD2 matches 8 bases. For the CDR3, the DNA is TGTGCCAGCAGCCCGGAAGCGGGGGTCACAGATACGCAGTATTTT. It codes for CASSPEAGVTDTQYF.